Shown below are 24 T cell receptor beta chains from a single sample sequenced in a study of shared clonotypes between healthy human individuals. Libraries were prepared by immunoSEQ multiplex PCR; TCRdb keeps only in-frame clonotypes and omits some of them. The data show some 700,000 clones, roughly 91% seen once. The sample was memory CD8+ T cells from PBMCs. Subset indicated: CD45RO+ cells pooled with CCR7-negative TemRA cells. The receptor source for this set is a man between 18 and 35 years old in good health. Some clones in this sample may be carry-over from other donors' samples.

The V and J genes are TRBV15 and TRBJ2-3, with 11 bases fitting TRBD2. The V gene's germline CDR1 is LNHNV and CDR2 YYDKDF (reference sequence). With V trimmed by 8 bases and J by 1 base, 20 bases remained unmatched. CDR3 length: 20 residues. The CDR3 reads CATAGGQGLAADFRTDTQYF. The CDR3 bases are TGTGCCACCGCGGGCGGCCAGGGACTAGCGGCGGACTTTCGCACAGATACGCAGTATTTT.

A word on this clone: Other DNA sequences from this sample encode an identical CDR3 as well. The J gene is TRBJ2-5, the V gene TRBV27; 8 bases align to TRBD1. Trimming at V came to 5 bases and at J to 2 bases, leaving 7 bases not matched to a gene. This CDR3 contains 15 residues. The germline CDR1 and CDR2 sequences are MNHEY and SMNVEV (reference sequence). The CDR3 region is CASSRSGGGQETQYF. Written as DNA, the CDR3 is TGTGCCAGCAGTCGCTCAGGGGGCGGTCAAGAGACCCAGTACTTC.

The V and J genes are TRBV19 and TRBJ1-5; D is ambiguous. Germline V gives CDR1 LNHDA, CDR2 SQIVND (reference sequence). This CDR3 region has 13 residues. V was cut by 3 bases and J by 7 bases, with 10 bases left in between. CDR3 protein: CASSILGRQPQHF. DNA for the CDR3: TGTGCCAGTAGTATTTTAGGTCGCCAGCCCCAGCATTTT.

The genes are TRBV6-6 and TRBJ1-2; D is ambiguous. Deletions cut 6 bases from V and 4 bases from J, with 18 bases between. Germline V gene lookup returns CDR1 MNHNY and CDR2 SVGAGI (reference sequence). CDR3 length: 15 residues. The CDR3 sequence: CASSPGPNSIYGYTF. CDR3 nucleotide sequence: TGTGCCAGCAGCCCTGGGCCTAACAGCATCTATGGCTACACCTTC.

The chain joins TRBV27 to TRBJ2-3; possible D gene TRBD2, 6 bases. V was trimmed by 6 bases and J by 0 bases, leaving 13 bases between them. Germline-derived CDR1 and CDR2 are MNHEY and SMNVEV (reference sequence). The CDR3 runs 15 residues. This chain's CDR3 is CASSFRGTSTDTQYF. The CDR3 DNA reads TGTGCCAGCAGCTTCCGGGGGACCAGCACAGATACGCAGTATTTT.

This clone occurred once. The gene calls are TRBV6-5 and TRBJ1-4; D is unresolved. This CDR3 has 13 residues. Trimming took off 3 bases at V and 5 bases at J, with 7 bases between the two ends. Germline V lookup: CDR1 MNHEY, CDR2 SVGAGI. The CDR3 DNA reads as TGTGCCAGCAGTTATGGGTTCAATGAAAAACTGTTTTTT. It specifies CASSYGFNEKLFF.

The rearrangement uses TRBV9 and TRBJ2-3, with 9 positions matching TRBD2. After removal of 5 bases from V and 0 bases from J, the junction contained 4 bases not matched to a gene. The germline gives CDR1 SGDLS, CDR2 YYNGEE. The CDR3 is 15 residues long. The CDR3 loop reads CASRASGASTDTQYF. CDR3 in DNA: TGTGCCAGCAGGGCTAGCGGGGCTAGCACAGATACGCAGTATTTT.

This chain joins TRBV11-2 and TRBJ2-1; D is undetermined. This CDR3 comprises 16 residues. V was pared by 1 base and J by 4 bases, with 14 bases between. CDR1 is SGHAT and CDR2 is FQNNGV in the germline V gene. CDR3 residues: CASSLAPSSTYNEQFF. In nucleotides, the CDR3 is TGTGCCAGCAGCTTAGCTCCCAGTTCTACATACAATGAGCAGTTCTTC.

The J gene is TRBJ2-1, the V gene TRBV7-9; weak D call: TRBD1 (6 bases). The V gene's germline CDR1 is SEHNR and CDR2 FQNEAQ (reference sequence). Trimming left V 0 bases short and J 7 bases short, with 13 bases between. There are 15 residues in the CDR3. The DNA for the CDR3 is TGTGCCAGCAGCTTAGCAACAGGGTTTTTGAATGAGCAGTTCTTC. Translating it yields CASSLATGFLNEQFF. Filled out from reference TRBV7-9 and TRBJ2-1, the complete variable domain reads DTGVSQNPRHKITKRGQNVTFRCDPISEHNRLYWYRQTLGQGPEFLTYFQNEAQLEKSRLLSDRFSAERPKGSFSTLEIQRTEQGDSAMYLCASSLATGFLNEQFFGPGTRLTVL.

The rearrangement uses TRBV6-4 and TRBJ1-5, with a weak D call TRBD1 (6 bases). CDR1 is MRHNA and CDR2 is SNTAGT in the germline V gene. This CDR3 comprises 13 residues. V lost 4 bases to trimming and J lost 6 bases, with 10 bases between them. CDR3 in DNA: TGTGCCAGCAGTGCGGAGGACAGTCAGCCCCAGCATTTT. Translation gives CASSAEDSQPQHF.

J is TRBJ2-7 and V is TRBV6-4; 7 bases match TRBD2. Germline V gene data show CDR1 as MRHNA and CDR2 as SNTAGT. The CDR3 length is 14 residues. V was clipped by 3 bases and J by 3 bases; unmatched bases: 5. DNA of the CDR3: TGTGCCAGCAGTGAGACTAGCCCGGGCTACGAGCAGTACTTC. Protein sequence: CASSETSPGYEQYF.

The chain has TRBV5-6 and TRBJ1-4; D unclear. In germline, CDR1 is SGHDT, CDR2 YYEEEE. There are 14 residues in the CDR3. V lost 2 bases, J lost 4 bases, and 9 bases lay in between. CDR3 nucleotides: TGTGCCAGCAGCTTACCGGACGGTAATGAAAAACTGTTTTTT. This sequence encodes CASSLPDGNEKLFF.

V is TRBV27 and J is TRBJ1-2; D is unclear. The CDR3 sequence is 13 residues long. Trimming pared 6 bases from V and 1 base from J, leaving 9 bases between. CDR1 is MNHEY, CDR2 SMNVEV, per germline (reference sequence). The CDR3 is CASRLSSNYGYTF. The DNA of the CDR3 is TGTGCCAGCAGACTATCCAGTAACTATGGCTACACCTTC.

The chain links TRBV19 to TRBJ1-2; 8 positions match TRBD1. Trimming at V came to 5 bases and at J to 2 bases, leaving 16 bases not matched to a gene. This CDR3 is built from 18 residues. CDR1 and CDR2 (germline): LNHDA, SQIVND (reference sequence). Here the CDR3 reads CASSPLLTGAIFNYGYTF. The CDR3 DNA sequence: TGTGCCAGTAGTCCGCTTTTGACAGGGGCAATCTTCAACTATGGCTACACCTTC. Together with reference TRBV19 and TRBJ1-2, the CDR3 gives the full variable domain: DGGITQSPKYLFRKEGQNVTLSCEQNLNHDAMYWYRQDPGQGLRLIYYSQIVNDFQKGDIAEGYSVSREKKESFPLTVTSAQKNPTAFYLCASSPLLTGAIFNYGYTFGSGTRLTVV.

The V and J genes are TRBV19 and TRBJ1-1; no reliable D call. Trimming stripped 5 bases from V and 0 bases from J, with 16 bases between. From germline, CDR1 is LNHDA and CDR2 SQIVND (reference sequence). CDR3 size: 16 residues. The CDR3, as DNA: TGTGCCAGTAGTTACCCATACGGGGAATTGAACACTGAAGCTTTCTTT. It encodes CASSYPYGELNTEAFF.

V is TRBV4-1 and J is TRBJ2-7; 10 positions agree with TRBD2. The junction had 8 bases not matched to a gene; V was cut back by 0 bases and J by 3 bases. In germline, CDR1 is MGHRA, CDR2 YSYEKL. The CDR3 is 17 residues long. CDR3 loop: CASSQERLAGVRYEQYF. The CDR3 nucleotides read TGCGCCAGCAGCCAAGAGAGGCTAGCGGGAGTACGCTACGAGCAGTACTTC.

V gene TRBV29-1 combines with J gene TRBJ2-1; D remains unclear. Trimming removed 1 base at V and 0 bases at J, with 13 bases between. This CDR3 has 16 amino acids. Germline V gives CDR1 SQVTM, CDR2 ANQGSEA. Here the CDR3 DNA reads TGCAGCGTTGAAGGTCAGTTTCTTAGCTCCTACAATGAGCAGTTCTTC. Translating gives CSVEGQFLSSYNEQFF.

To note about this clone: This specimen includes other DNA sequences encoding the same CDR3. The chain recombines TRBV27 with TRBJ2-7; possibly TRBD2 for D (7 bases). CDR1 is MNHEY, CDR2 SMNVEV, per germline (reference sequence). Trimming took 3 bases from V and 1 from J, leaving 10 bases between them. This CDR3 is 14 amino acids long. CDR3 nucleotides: TGTGCCAGCAGTTTCGGGGGGCCGTCCTACGAGCAGTACTTC. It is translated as CASSFGGPSYEQYF.

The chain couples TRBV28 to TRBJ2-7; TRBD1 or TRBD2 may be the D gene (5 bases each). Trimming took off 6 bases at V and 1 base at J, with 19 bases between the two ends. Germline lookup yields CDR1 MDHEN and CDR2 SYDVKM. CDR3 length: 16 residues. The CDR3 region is CASSPTPGPPSYEQYF. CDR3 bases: TGTGCCAGCAGCCCTACCCCGGGACCGCCATCCTACGAGCAGTACTTC.

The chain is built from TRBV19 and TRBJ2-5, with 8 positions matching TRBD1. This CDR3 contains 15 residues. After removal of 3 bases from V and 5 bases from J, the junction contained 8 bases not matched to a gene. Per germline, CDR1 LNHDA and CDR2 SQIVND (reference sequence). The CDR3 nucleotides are TGTGCCAGTAGTATTGGAGGATACAGGGGGGAGACCCAGTACTTC. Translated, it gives CASSIGGYRGETQYF.

CDR3 residues: CASSLAERGGGTEAFF. The CDR3 DNA is TGTGCCAGCAGCTTAGCGGAGAGAGGAGGGGGTACTGAAGCTTTCTTT. The chain joins TRBV7-8 to TRBJ1-1, with D tentatively TRBD1 (6 bases). V was trimmed by 0 bases and J by 5 bases, leaving 16 bases between them. This CDR3 is 16 amino acids long. The germline V gene encodes CDR1 SGHVS and CDR2 FQNEAQ.

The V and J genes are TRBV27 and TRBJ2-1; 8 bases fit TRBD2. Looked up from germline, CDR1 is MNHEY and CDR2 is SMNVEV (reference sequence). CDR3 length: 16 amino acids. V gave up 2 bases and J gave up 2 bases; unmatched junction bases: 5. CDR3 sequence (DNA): TGTGCCAGCAGTTTAATGGCGGGAGGAGCCTACAATGAGCAGTTCTTC. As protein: CASSLMAGGAYNEQFF.

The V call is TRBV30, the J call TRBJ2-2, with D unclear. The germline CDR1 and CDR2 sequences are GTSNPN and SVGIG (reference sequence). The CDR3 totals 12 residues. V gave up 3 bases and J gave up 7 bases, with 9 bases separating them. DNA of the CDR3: TGTGCCTGGAGCTATGTAAACGGGGAGCTGTTTTTT. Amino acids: CAWSYVNGELFF. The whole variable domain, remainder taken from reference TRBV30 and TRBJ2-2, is SQTIHQWPATLVQPVGSPLSLECTVEGTSNPNLYWYRQAAGRGLQLLFYSVGIGQISSEVPQNLSASRPQDRQFILSSKKLLLSDSGFYLCAWSYVNGELFFGEGSRLTVL.

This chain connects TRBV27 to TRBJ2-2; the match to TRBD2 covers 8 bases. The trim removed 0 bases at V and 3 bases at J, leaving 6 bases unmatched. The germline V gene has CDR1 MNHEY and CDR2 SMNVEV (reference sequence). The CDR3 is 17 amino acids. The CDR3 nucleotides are TGTGCCAGCAGTTTATCTTACGGGAGGGTTTACACCGGGGAGCTGTTTTTT. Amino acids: CASSLSYGRVYTGELFF.